This entry describes one TCR beta chain. Its specificity is unknown. Data came from immunoSEQ multiplex PCR; TCRdb stores just in-frame clones and leaves some out. The sample contains 26,000 or so clones, around 80% of which appear only once. The sample belongs to a study of CD4 T cells in relation to SARS-CoV-2 and coronaviruses. The V and J ends lost 6 bases and 0 bases, in that order; junction bases with no gene match: 5. This CDR3 region has 15 residues. Per the germline V gene, CDR1 is SGHTA and CDR2 is FQGNSA. CD4+ T cells from unexposed donors were obtained before the COVID-19 pandemic (2011-2018). After roughly 9 days of culture, CD4+ T cells were isolated.

Sequencing was performed on CD4+ T cells from PBMCs, cultured in vitro. This clonotype was sampled from a human donor in good health. This chain uses TRBV7-2 with TRBJ2-1; 7 bases are a match to TRBD1. CDR3 amino acids: CASSRQGSSYNEQFF. For the CDR3, the DNA is TGTGCCAGCAGTCGACAGGGAAGCTCCTACAATGAGCAGTTCTTC.